This T cell receptor beta chain was found in a study of T cell repertoires in cytomegalovirus infection. Germline trimming cut 3 bases from V and 4 bases from J; bases unmatched to any gene: 4. Germline loops: CDR1 KGHDR, CDR2 SFDVKD. The CDR3 covers 15 residues. This clonotype was picked up a small number of times. Its specificity is not known. TCRdb analysed the reads with MiXCR anew, one entry per CDR3 protein. The sample contains about 310,000 distinct CDR3 sequences, 20% to 25% of which appear only once. This receptor was identified in a human donor in good health (CMV status not recorded). Some clones in this sample may be carry-over from other donors' samples. The sequenced sample was cultured PBMCs, obtained from culture after CMV antigen stimulation. This rearrangement joins TRBV24-1 to TRBJ1-5, with TRBD1 matching over 8 bases. CDR3 DNA: TGTGCCACCAGTGATGGGGACAGGCCTAATCAGCCCCAGCATTTT. Protein sequence: CATSDGDRPNQPQHF.